The clone carrying this T cell receptor beta chain has at least ten counts. This sample is part of a study of human T cells and chemical hapten exposure. There are 14 residues in the CDR3. V dropped 1 base and J dropped 2 bases, with 8 bases sitting between them. Germline CDR1 LGHNA, CDR2 YNFKEQ. Unique molecular identifiers were linked by the library to individual cDNA molecules. TCRdb reprocessed the RACE reads with MiXCR, giving one entry per CDR3 protein. The top ten clones hold roughly 3.5% of a sample with around 100,000 distinct CDR3 sequences, 9.5% to 11% of them seen once. Time point denoted: patch test 1, 2 weeks after DPC sensitization. Treatment specified: therapeutic diphenylcyclopropenone sensitization with weekly scalp DPC.

The genes are TRBV4-2 and TRBJ1-1; unclear D gene. Sequencing used whole blood, obtained in connection with sensitization to the hapten diphenylcyclopropenone (DPC). This TCR derives from a woman aged 40 to 49 with alopecia areata. Some clones in this sample may be carry-over from other donors' samples. The DNA of the CDR3 is TGTGCCAGCAGCCAAGGTGGAGGTAACACTGAAGCTTTCTTT. Protein product: CASSQGGGNTEAFF.